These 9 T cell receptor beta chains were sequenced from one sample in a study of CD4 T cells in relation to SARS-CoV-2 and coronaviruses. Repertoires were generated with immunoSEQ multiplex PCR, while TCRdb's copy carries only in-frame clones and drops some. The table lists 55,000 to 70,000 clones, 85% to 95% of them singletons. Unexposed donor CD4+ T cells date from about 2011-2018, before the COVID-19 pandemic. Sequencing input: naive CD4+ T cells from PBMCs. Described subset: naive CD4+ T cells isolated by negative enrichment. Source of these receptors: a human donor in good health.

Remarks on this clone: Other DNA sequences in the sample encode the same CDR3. Here the CDR3 reads CASSPPSQETQYF. The CDR3 nucleotides are TGTGCCAGCTCACCACCCTCACAAGAGACCCAGTACTTC. V and J are TRBV18 and TRBJ2-5; D unclear. Germline V gene data show CDR1 as KGHSH and CDR2 as LQKENI. Trimming removed 0 bases at V and 2 bases at J, with 4 bases between. CDR3 length: 13 amino acids.

CDR3 residues: CASSLTTYNEQFF. As DNA, the CDR3 is TGTGCCAGCAGCTTAACCACCTACAATGAGCAGTTCTTC. V is TRBV7-3 and J is TRBJ2-1; unclear D gene. The V gene's germline CDR1 is SGHTA and CDR2 FQGTGA. The length of the CDR3 is 13 residues. V was cut by 0 bases and J by 2 bases, with 2 bases left in between. The entire variable domain, with the rest obtained from reference TRBV7-3 and TRBJ2-1, is as follows: GAGVSQTPSNKVTEKGKYVELRCDPISGHTALYWYRQSLGQGPEFLIYFQGTGAADDSGLPNDRFFAVRPEGSVSTLKIQRTERGDSAVYLCASSLTTYNEQFFGPGTRLTVL.

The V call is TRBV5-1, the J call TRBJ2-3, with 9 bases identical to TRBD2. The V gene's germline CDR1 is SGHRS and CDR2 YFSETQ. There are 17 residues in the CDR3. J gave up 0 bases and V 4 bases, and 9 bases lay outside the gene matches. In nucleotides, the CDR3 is TGCGCCAGCAGCACACTGACTAGCGGAACTAGCACAGATACGCAGTATTTT. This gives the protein CASSTLTSGTSTDTQYF.

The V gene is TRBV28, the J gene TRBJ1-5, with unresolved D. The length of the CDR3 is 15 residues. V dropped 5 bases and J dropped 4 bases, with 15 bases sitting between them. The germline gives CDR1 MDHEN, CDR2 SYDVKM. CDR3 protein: CASSPGSFSNQPQHF. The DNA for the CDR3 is TGTGCCAGCAGTCCGGGGTCGTTCTCTAATCAGCCCCAGCATTTT.

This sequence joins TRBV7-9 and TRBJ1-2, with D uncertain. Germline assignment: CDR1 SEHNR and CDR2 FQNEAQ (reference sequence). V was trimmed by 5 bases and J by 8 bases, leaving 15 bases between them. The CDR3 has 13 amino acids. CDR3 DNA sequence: TGTGCCAGCAGCGCCGGACCGTCCGACGGCTACACCTTC. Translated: CASSAGPSDGYTF.

The CDR3 coding sequence is TGTGCCAGCAGTGAACAGGCCCATTATAGCAATCAGCCCCAGCATTTT. Translated: CASSEQAHYSNQPQHF. The chain joins TRBV2 to TRBJ1-5; D is ambiguous. V was trimmed by 2 bases and J by 0 bases, leaving 11 bases between them. Germline V gene sequence: CDR1 SNHLY, CDR2 FYNNEI. The CDR3 contains 16 residues.

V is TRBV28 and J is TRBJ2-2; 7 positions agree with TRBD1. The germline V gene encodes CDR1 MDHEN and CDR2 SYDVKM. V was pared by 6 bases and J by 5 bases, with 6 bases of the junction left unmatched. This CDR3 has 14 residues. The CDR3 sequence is CASSPLDRTGELFF. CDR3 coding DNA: TGTGCCAGCAGCCCCCTGGACAGGACCGGGGAGCTGTTTTTT.

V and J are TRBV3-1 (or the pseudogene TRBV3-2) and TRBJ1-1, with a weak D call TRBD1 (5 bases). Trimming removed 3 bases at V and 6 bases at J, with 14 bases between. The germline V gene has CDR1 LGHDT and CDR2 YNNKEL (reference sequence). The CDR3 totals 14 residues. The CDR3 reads CASSQLSGPAEAFF. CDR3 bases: TGTGCCAGCAGCCAGCTCTCAGGGCCCGCTGAAGCTTTCTTT.

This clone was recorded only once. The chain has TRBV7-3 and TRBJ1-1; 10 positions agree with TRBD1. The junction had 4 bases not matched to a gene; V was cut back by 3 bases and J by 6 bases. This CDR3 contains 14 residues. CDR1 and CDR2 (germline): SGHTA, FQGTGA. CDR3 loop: CASSLGQGISEAFF. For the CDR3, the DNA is TGTGCCAGCAGCTTGGGACAGGGGATTTCTGAAGCTTTCTTT.